This T cell receptor (beta chain) was recovered during a study of naive and memory T cell subsets. Points from the study as a whole: No ground truth validated the naive and memory repertoire findings. Over 95% of naive TCR sequences appeared only once, unlike memory subsets. Clonotypes are single alpha or beta chains, not paired receptors.

This clonotype was recorded many times. Its cognate antigen is unknown. Two oligonucleotides, mixed equimolar, formed the beta constant-region primer covering TRBC1 and TRBC2. TCRdb re-called the UMI-ligation and nested PCR reads through MiXCR, storing one row per CDR3 protein. Here the sample spans 23,000 or so distinct CDR3 sequences, roughly 11% being singletons. The CDR3 is 15 residues long. Sequenced input: central memory CD8+ T cells from blood. The TCR sequence derives from a human donor in good health. The chain has TRBV21-1 and TRBJ2-1. TRBV21-1 is marked as a pseudogene. CDR3 DNA sequence: TGTGCCAGCAGCAAGTGGCAGCCGTCCTACAATGAGCAGTTCTTC. This translates into CASSKWQPSYNEQFF.